Below, 21 T cell receptor beta chains from the same sample are listed, as sequenced in a study of post-analysis software for immune sequencing data (dated by TCRdb to 2015 to 2017). Library preparation used PCR. Instrument used: Illumina HiSeq 2500. Unique molecular identifiers were incorporated into TCR beta cDNA libraries to reduce PCR and sequencing biases. The raw public data were reprocessed by TCRdb itself: fastp quality trimming at Q25, MiXCR clonotype calling, in-frame beta chains only. When rows share a CDR3 protein, they turn into one entry using the most common DNA and genes. The sample includes under 200,000 distinct CDR3 sequences, with 35% to 40% observed a single time. Approximately 30% of the sample belongs to the ten largest clones. This specimen's time point label, per the study, means: second blood draw from one MS patient after hematopoietic stem cell transplantation. The material sequenced was blood, taken after autologous hematopoietic stem cell transplantation. The source is a girl between 5 and 17 years old with multiple sclerosis. Donor details come from another sample of the same person, matched by shared clones.

In this sample, this clonotype turned up a few times. The J gene is TRBJ2-7, the V gene TRBV20-1, with a tentative D call TRBD2 (6 bases). Germline V lookup: CDR1 DFQATT, CDR2 SNEGSKA (reference sequence). Trimming removed 8 bases from V and 5 bases from J, with 19 bases in between. There are 13 residues in the CDR3. The CDR3 bases are TGCAGTCCCCGGGGCGGGGTCGCTGACGAGCAGTACTTC. This encodes CSPRGGVADEQYF.

The sample holds many counts of this clonotype. This CDR3 reads CASSVEPTRFYEQYF. In DNA form, the CDR3 reads TGTGCCAGCAGCGTAGAGCCCACAAGATTCTACGAGCAGTACTTC. V and J are TRBV9 and TRBJ2-7; D remains unclear. Looked up from germline, CDR1 is SGDLS and CDR2 is YYNGEE. V dropped 0 bases and J dropped 3 bases, with 13 bases sitting between them. This CDR3 contains 15 residues.

This chain connects TRBV9 to TRBJ2-3; possible D gene TRBD2, 5 bases. The germline gives CDR1 SGDLS, CDR2 YYNGEE. Trimming shortened V by 4 bases and J by 6 bases, and 9 bases separated the two germline ends. The CDR3 is made up of 12 amino acids. For the CDR3, the DNA is TGTGCCAGCAGCTTCTCGGGGGATACGCAGTATTTT. Translation: CASSFSGDTQYF.

This clonotype was seen a few times. This chain connects TRBV10-3 to TRBJ2-1, with 14 positions matching TRBD2. Germline lookup yields CDR1 ENHRY and CDR2 SYGVKD. V lost 3 bases and J lost 4; bases outside the gene matches: 5. The CDR3 is 17 residues long. As DNA, the CDR3 is TGTGCCATCAGTGACCCGCGACTAGCGGGAGGGTACAATGAGCAGTTCTTC. It specifies CAISDPRLAGGYNEQFF.

In this sample, this clonotype turned up once. V is TRBV4-3 and J is TRBJ2-5; possibly TRBD2 for D (6 bases). From germline, CDR1 is LGHNA and CDR2 YSLEER. This CDR3 is built from 15 residues. Trimming stripped 1 base from V and 5 bases from J, with 14 bases between. The DNA of the CDR3 is TGCGCCAGCAGCCAAGTAATAGGCCGGGGGGAGACCCAGTACTTC. Protein sequence: CASSQVIGRGETQYF.

This clonotype was detected ten times or more. The chain combines TRBV28 with TRBJ1-2; TRBD1 matches 7 bases. Trimming removed 3 bases from V and 6 bases from J; junction bases left unmatched: 4. The V gene's germline CDR1 is MDHEN and CDR2 SYDVKM. This CDR3 spans 13 amino acids. The CDR3 DNA reads as TGTGCCAGCAGTTTGGGGACAGTGAATGGCTACACCTTC. Translation gives CASSLGTVNGYTF.

V usage is TRBV12-3 or TRBV12-4 and J usage is TRBJ2-5, with D uncertain. This CDR3 is built from 14 residues. Trimming stripped 5 bases from V and 2 bases from J, with 12 bases between. In DNA form, the CDR3 reads TGTGCCAGCAGTCTACAGACACCACAAGAGACCCAGTACTTC. It is translated as CASSLQTPQETQYF.

This clonotype has just a few counts. This chain links TRBV15 with TRBJ2-7; either TRBD1 or TRBD2 may supply D (5 bases each). Trimming left V 0 bases short and J 5 bases short, with 14 bases between. Germline V gene lookup returns CDR1 LNHNV and CDR2 YYDKDF (reference sequence). CDR3 size: 15 residues. The CDR3 DNA follows: TGTGCCACCAGCAGAGATAGCGAGAGGGACCACGAGCAGTACTTC. This sequence encodes CATSRDSERDHEQYF.

This clonotype was seen at least ten times. The J gene is TRBJ2-3, the V gene TRBV9, with 10 bases fitting TRBD2. Germline loops: CDR1 SGDLS, CDR2 YYNGEE. This CDR3 is built from 15 residues. With V trimmed by 4 bases and J by 3 bases, 5 bases remained unmatched. CDR3 amino acids: CASSLTSGTTDTQYF. The CDR3 coding sequence is TGTGCCAGCAGCTTAACTAGCGGGACAACAGATACGCAGTATTTT. Using reference TRBV9 and TRBJ2-3 for the parts outside the CDR3, the full variable domain is DSGVTQTPKHLITATGQRVTLRCSPRSGDLSVYWYQQSLDQGLQFLIQYYNGEERAKGNILERFSAQQFPDLHSELNLSSLELGDSALYFCASSLTSGTTDTQYFGPGTRLTVL.

This clonotype occurred a few times. The chain joins TRBV5-6 to TRBJ2-2; D gene unclear. Trimming removed 1 base at V and 7 bases at J, with 8 bases between. The CDR3 has 13 residues. Germline values: CDR1 SGHDT, CDR2 YYEEEE. The CDR3: CASSLSLVGELFF. CDR3 in DNA: TGTGCCAGCAGCTTGTCCCTAGTCGGGGAGCTGTTTTTT.

In this sample, this clonotype turned up a few times. This chain uses TRBV6-1 with TRBJ1-5; 9 nucleotides match TRBD1. In germline, CDR1 is MNHNS, CDR2 SASEGT. This CDR3 contains 15 residues. The ends lost 4 bases at V and 3 bases at J; junction bases unmatched: 4. The DNA for the CDR3 is TGTGCCAGCAGTGTGGGGACAGGGACCAATCAGCCCCAGCATTTT. Translation gives CASSVGTGTNQPQHF.

This clonotype was counted between two and nine times. V usage is TRBV7-2 and J usage is TRBJ2-2; 10 nucleotides match TRBD1. The CDR3 runs 17 residues. The germline gives CDR1 SGHTA, CDR2 FQGNSA. V was pared by 5 bases and J by 1 base, with 7 bases of the junction left unmatched. The CDR3 sequence is CASSPDRGRGNTGELFF. CDR3 sequence (DNA): TGTGCCAGCAGCCCAGACAGGGGGCGCGGGAACACCGGGGAGCTGTTTTTT.

Many counts were recorded for this clonotype. This chain uses TRBV29-1 with TRBJ1-2; a possible D gene is TRBD1 (5 bases). Per the germline V gene, CDR1 is SQVTM and CDR2 is ANQGSEA. The CDR3 extends over 10 amino acids. V lost 5 bases and J 8 bases, leaving 9 bases between the germline ends. The CDR3 protein is CSVSTDGYTF. The DNA of the CDR3 is TGCAGCGTTTCGACAGACGGCTACACCTTC.

This clonotype was picked up many times. The chain has TRBV3-1 and TRBJ1-5; a weak D match, TRBD1 (5 bases). The ends were cut back, 6 bases at V and 0 bases at J, with 9 bases in the middle. Germline-derived CDR1 and CDR2 are LGHDT and YNNKEL (reference sequence). CDR3 length equals 14 residues. The chain's CDR3 is CASSTGDSNQPQHF. The CDR3 DNA follows: TGTGCCAGCAGTACAGGCGATAGCAATCAGCCCCAGCATTTT. Drawing the rest from reference TRBV3-1 and TRBJ1-5, the complete variable domain is DTAVSQTPKYLVTQMGNDKSIKCEQNLGHDTMYWYKQDSKKFLKIMFSYNNKELIINETVPNRFSPKSPDKAHLNLHINSLELGDSAVYFCASSTGDSNQPQHFGDGTRLSIL.

The chain combines TRBV7-2 with TRBJ1-2; TRBD1 agrees at 7 bases. Looked up from germline, CDR1 is SGHTA and CDR2 is FQGNSA. The ends lost 5 bases at V and 4 bases at J; junction bases unmatched: 7. The length of the CDR3 is 14 residues. CDR3 residues: CASSPLTGTYGYTF. DNA for the CDR3: TGTGCCAGCAGCCCCTTGACAGGGACCTATGGCTACACCTTC.

V is TRBV6-6 and J is TRBJ2-2, with TRBD1 as a possible D gene (5 bases). V lost 5 bases to trimming and J lost 1 base, with 17 bases between them. This CDR3 is 17 amino acids long. Per the germline V gene, CDR1 is MNHNY and CDR2 is SVGAGI (reference sequence). The CDR3, as DNA: TGTGCCAGCAGTCCATTCAACAGGTTCTTGAACACCGGGGAGCTGTTTTTT. Protein product: CASSPFNRFLNTGELFF.

CDR3: CASSYSEPYEQFF. The CDR3 region has the DNA TGTGCCAGCAGTTACTCAGAACCCTATGAGCAGTTCTTC. The V call is TRBV6-6, the J call TRBJ2-1; D gene uncertain. This CDR3 has 13 amino acids. Trimming took off 0 bases at V and 8 bases at J, with 8 bases between the two ends. Germline CDR1 is MNHNY and CDR2 is SVGAGI (reference sequence).

This clonotype is a singleton in its sample. The genes are TRBV20-1 and TRBJ1-1; D gene uncertain. V was trimmed by 1 base and J by 0 bases, leaving 6 bases between them. The CDR3 is made up of 13 amino acids. Germline loops: CDR1 DFQATT, CDR2 SNEGSKA (reference sequence). The CDR3 protein is CSARGRVNTEAFF. The CDR3 DNA is TGCAGTGCTAGAGGACGGGTGAACACTGAAGCTTTCTTT.

J is TRBJ2-1 and V is TRBV20-1, with D possibly matching TRBD1 (8 bases). Between the trimmed V and J ends, which lost 5 bases and 9 bases, there was a span of 17 bases. Per the germline V gene, CDR1 is DFQATT and CDR2 is SNEGSKA (reference sequence). CDR3 length: 13 residues. CDR3 sequence: CSAARYRGGEQFF. Here the CDR3 DNA reads TGCAGTGCTGCCCGCTACAGGGGGGGTGAGCAGTTCTTC.

V is TRBV29-1 and J is TRBJ2-6; no clear D gene. With 3 bases removed from V and 1 base from J, the gap between germline ends came to 4 bases. Germline V CDR1 and CDR2: SQVTM, ANQGSEA. The CDR3 spans 13 residues. This chain's CDR3 is CSVEESGANVLTF. The DNA for the CDR3 is TGCAGCGTTGAGGAATCTGGGGCCAACGTCCTGACTTTC.

This clonotype was observed at least ten times. The J gene is TRBJ2-4, the V gene TRBV29-1, with 7 bases matching TRBD1. Losses at the gene ends were 5 bases for V and 8 bases for J; bases not matched to a gene: 6. The CDR3 consists of 12 residues. Germline V CDR1 and CDR2: SQVTM, ANQGSEA. The CDR3 coding sequence is TGCAGCGTTACAGGGGTGGGGGACATTCAGTACTTC. Protein: CSVTGVGDIQYF.